This T cell receptor beta chain derives from a study of blood T cell repertoires in COVID-19. About the study: T cells, B-cell-depleted T cells, or PBMCs supplied cDNA or gDNA.

The CDR3 totals 17 residues. J was trimmed by 4 bases and V by 0 bases; bases with no gene match: 9. Germline V gives CDR1 LGHNT, CDR2 FRNRAP. How the authors handled the data: Estimation of nucleated cell counts relied on the amplification of reference gene primers. Sequencing was performed with immunoSEQ multiplex PCR; in TCRdb, only in-frame clones are kept and a portion is missing. Clone size and the V and J calls come from that table; the DNA yielded D and trimming. The data show hundreds of thousands of clones, nearly 90% seen once. The rearrangement links TRBV12-5 to TRBJ1-5; 7 bases align to TRBD1. Sequences were obtained from peripheral blood. This receptor was identified in a man aged 18 to 35 with COVID-19, enrolled during active disease. As DNA, the CDR3 is TGTGCTAGTGGTTTGGTAGGGCAGGGGGAGTTAAATCAGCCCCAGCATTTT. This encodes CASGLVGQGELNQPQHF. The variable domain in full, completed from reference TRBV12-5 and TRBJ1-5, reads DARVTQTPRHKVTEMGQEVTMRCQPILGHNTVFWYRQTMMQGLELLAYFRNRAPLDDSGMPKDRFSAEMPDATLATLKIQPSEPRDSAVYFCASGLVGQGELNQPQHFGDGTRLSIL.